This T cell receptor beta chain comes out of a study of shared clonotypes between healthy human individuals. In the study overall: Used for every donor were three CD4 naive, three CD4 memory, two CD8 naive and one CD8 memory plate.

Every immunoSEQ plate was one replicate of a subset's evenly spread DNA. Only in-frame clones appear in the TCRdb table, and some are missing; sequencing was by immunoSEQ multiplex PCR. This sample has 2.3 million or so clones, with roughly 93% found just once. Study-wide results and limits: Clonotype sharing among donors likely depends on sequencing depth.

Everyone who donated was a Caucasian adult who lived in Nashville, Tennessee. This clone was seen once. Its antigen remains unknown. This CDR3 is built from 16 residues. The V gene lost 2 bases and the J gene lost 5 bases, with 19 bases spanning the gap. The germline CDR1 and CDR2 sequences are SNHLY and FYNNEI. The V call is TRBV2, the J call TRBJ2-7; possibly TRBD2 for D (7 bases). Material: naive CD4+ T cells from PBMCs. Indicated subset: CD45RA+ positively selected. The sequence was obtained from a man younger than 35 in good health. Some clones in this sample may be carry-over from other donors' samples. The CDR3 region has the DNA TGTGCCAGCAGTGAATTTGGGAAAGCGGGACAACACGAGCAGTACTTC. Translating gives CASSEFGKAGQHEQYF.